This is a list of T cell receptor beta chains from one sample in a study of blood T cells in healthy people across ages. TCRdb re-called the 5' RACE reads with MiXCR, one entry per CDR3 protein. The sample consists of fewer than 2 million distinct CDR3 sequences, 39% of them appearing once. What was sequenced was blood. The receptors were sampled from a human donor in good health. Both conserved end residues are part of each CDR3. A D gene is named only where the DNA matches it firmly. The size of a clone is reported for some rows only, either as once, few or many, or as a class for expanded clones.

d_call	cdr3_length	v_call	j_call	clone_size	cdr3_nt	cdr3_aa
TRBD1	15	TRBV5-1	TRBJ1-5	once	TGCGCCAGCAGCCGCGGGGACAGCGAGAATCAGCCCCAGCATTTT	CASSRGDSENQPQHF
.	19	TRBV11-2	TRBJ2-7	.	TGTGCCAGCAGTGACGTCGGGGGAAGGACAGGCCTGAGCTCCTACGAGCAGTACTTC	CASSDVGGRTGLSSYEQYF
.	13	TRBV6-5	TRBJ2-7	few	TGTGCCAGCAGTTACCCCCAAACAGGGAAGGAGTACTTC	CASSYPQTGKEYF
.	14	TRBV5-1	TRBJ2-3	.	TGCGCCAGCAGCTCATCCGGCCTCACAGATACGCAGTATTTT	CASSSSGLTDTQYF
TRBD1	11	TRBV7-9	TRBJ1-6	few	TGTCGGGGACAGGTGGAATCACCCCTCCACTTT	CRGQVESPLHF
TRBD1	16	TRBV4-1	TRBJ2-5	.	TGCGCCAGCAGGCAACCGGGACAGGAGTACCAAGAGACCCAGTACTTC	CASRQPGQEYQETQYF
TRBD1	16	TRBV12-3/TRBV12-4	TRBJ2-7	.	TGTGCCAGCAGTTCCCGCAGGGGGCTGGAAGCCTACGAGCAGTACTTC	CASSSRRGLEAYEQYF
TRBD1	13	TRBV7-2	TRBJ2-2	.	TGTGCCAGCAGCCCTGGACAGGGCGGGGAGCTGTTTTTT	CASSPGQGGELFF
.	16	TRBV6-5	TRBJ1-2	once	TGTGCCAGCAGTCCAATTACAGGGTCAGGCAGCTATGGCTACACCTTC	CASSPITGSGSYGYTF
.	14	TRBV4-1	TRBJ1-4	.	TGCGCCAGCAGCCAGCAGGGTATCGCTGAAAAACTGTTTTTT	CASSQQGIAEKLFF
TRBD2	15	TRBV4-1	TRBJ2-3	.	TGCGCCAGCAGCCATGCGGGGGGTGGCACAGATACGCAGTATTTT	CASSHAGGGTDTQYF
.	15	TRBV20-1	TRBJ1-2	.	TGCAGTGCTAGAGATGCGGCCTTAAAAGACTATGGCTACACCTTC	CSARDAALKDYGYTF
.	14	TRBV10-3	TRBJ2-7	many	TGTGCCATCAGTGATGGTGACTCCGACTACGAGCAGTACTTC	CAISDGDSDYEQYF
TRBD1	14	TRBV5-1	TRBJ2-4	few	TGCGCCAGCAGCGGACAGGGTGGTGAAGACATTCAGTACTTC	CASSGQGGEDIQYF
TRBD2	16	TRBV12-3/TRBV12-4	TRBJ2-3	few	TGTGCCAGCAGAACACCTATAGCGGGGGGGCAAGATACGCAGTATTTT	CASRTPIAGGQDTQYF
.	14	TRBV6-2/TRBV6-3	TRBJ1-5	once	TGTGCCACCCTAACAGCAAATAGCAATCAGCCCCAGCATTTT	CATLTANSNQPQHF
.	17	TRBV7-6	TRBJ2-5	.	TGTGCCAGCAGCTTAGGAGTCCGGGGCCCCAGTCGGGAGACCCAGTACTTC	CASSLGVRGPSRETQYF
TRBD1	14	TRBV7-3	TRBJ1-5	.	TGTGCCAGCAGTCGTGGACAGGGGCTATCACCCCTCCATTTT	CASSRGQGLSPLHF
.	17	TRBV7-9	TRBJ2-7	.	TGTGCCGGCAGCTTAGCGAGGGTGGGCAGGAGCTCCTACGAGCAGTACTTC	CAGSLARVGRSSYEQYF
.	17	TRBV5-1	TRBJ2-5	.	TGCGCCAGCAGTTCTAACACGGGGGGCGGCCGTACAGAGACCCAGTACTTC	CASSSNTGGGRTETQYF
.	15	TRBV6-5	TRBJ1-2	.	TGTGCCAGCAGGACGACTTCAGGATCTAACTATGGCTACACCTTC	CASRTTSGSNYGYTF
.	14	TRBV6-1	TRBJ2-7	few	TGTGCCAGCAGTGAAGGACAGTCCTCCTACGAGCAGTACTTC	CASSEGQSSYEQYF
.	14	TRBV15	TRBJ2-1	few	TGTGCCACCAGCAGAGAGTTCGGGGGAGGAGAGCAGTTCTTC	CATSREFGGGEQFF
TRBD1	15	TRBV15	TRBJ2-7	.	TGTGCCACCAGCCCCTCAGAGGGGGCGAATAACGAGCAGTACTTC	CATSPSEGANNEQYF
.	13	TRBV20-1	TRBJ2-1	.	TGCAGTGCTAGCAACAGAGAATACAATGAGCAGTTCTTC	CSASNREYNEQFF
TRBD2	16	TRBV27	TRBJ2-3	few	TGTGCCAGCAGTCCAGGACTAGCGGTTTTCACAGATACGCAGTATTTT	CASSPGLAVFTDTQYF
TRBD1	15	TRBV27	TRBJ2-7	.	TGTGCCAGCAGTTTATGGACAGGGGGCTATTACGAGCAGTACTTC	CASSLWTGGYYEQYF
.	10	TRBV28	TRBJ1-5	.	TGTGCCAGCAGCAGTACGGGCCAGCATTTT	CASSSTGQHF
TRBD1	13	TRBV10-3	TRBJ2-7	.	TGTGCCATCCAAGAGGACAGGGGCTACGAGCAGCACTTC	CAIQEDRGYEQHF
.	14	TRBV27	TRBJ2-7	.	TGTGCCAGCAGTGTTCCGGGAAATACCTACGAGCAGTACTTC	CASSVPGNTYEQYF
.	15	TRBV5-5	TRBJ1-5	few	TGTGCCAGCAGACCCGCTGCTACAGGGAACCAGCCCCAGCATTTT	CASRPAATGNQPQHF
.	15	TRBV20-1	TRBJ2-7	.	TGCAGTACTGGAGGTAGGGTGACAGGAACGGACGAGCAGTACTTC	CSTGGRVTGTDEQYF
.	13	TRBV28	TRBJ1-2	.	TGTGCCAGCATTAACAGGGATTACTATGGCTACACCTTC	CASINRDYYGYTF
TRBD2	14	TRBV10-3	TRBJ2-1	few	TGTGCCATCAGTGAATCTAGCGGGGGGATTTTAAGGTTCTTC	CAISESSGGILRFF
.	14	TRBV7-2	TRBJ1-4	few	TGTGCCAGCAGCAGAGGAATCACTAATGAAAAACTGTTTTTT	CASSRGITNEKLFF
.	14	TRBV9	TRBJ1-1	few	TGTGCCAGCAGCGTATCAGGGACGAACACTGAAGCTTTCTTT	CASSVSGTNTEAFF
.	15	TRBV4-2	TRBJ2-3	few	TGTGCCAGCAGCCAAGATGGGCAGGTCTCAGATACGCAGTATTTT	CASSQDGQVSDTQYF
.	18	TRBV4-3	TRBJ2-3	.	TGCGCCAGCAGCCAAGAAAGGTCGAGAATCCTCATCACAGATACGCAGTATTTT	CASSQERSRILITDTQYF
.	16	TRBV9	TRBJ1-2	.	TGTGCCAGATGGGGACCATACCTACGAACTAACTATGGCTACACCTTC	CARWGPYLRTNYGYTF
TRBD1	13	TRBV28	TRBJ2-3	.	TGTGCCAGCCTGAACAGGGGGGCAGATACGCAGTATTTT	CASLNRGADTQYF
TRBD2	15	TRBV20-1	TRBJ2-3	few	TGCAGTGCCTCCCCTAGCGGGGGGGCCGGAGATACGCAGTATTTT	CSASPSGGAGDTQYF
TRBD1	16	TRBV5-1	TRBJ2-1	.	TGCGCCAGCAGCATCGGTCCGGGACAGATCTACAATGAGCAGTTCTTC	CASSIGPGQIYNEQFF
.	13	TRBV6-5	TRBJ1-1	.	TGTACCAGCAGTTACACGAGGAACACTGAAGCTTTCTTT	CTSSYTRNTEAFF
TRBD1	14	TRBV5-1	TRBJ2-1	.	TGCGCCAGCAGCGCCGACCTACAGGGGAATGAGCAGTTCTTC	CASSADLQGNEQFF
.	13	TRBV6-8	TRBJ2-5	.	TGTGCCACCCCAACAGGACATCAAGAGACCCAGTACTTC	CATPTGHQETQYF
TRBD1	16	TRBV4-2	TRBJ1-2	.	TGTGCCAGCAGCCAAAACAGGGGTGGCCTAAACTATGGCTACACCTTC	CASSQNRGGLNYGYTF
.	13	TRBV7-6	TRBJ2-5	.	TGTGCCAGCAGCTTTTTCGGAGGAGAGACCCAGTACTTC	CASSFFGGETQYF
.	13	TRBV2	TRBJ2-5	.	TGTGCCAGCAGTAACTCGGACGGAGAGACCCAGTACTTC	CASSNSDGETQYF
.	11	TRBV20-1	TRBJ2-7	few	TGCAGTGCTAGCAGGGTTTCGGAGCAGTACTTC	CSASRVSEQYF
.	12	TRBV7-9	TRBJ2-3	.	TGTGCCAGCAACCTTGTGGCAGATACGCAGTATTTT	CASNLVADTQYF
.	14	TRBV5-1	TRBJ2-1	.	TGCGCCAGCAGCCCGTCCTTGACGTTTAATGAGCAGTTCTTC	CASSPSLTFNEQFF